The 26 T cell receptor beta chains given below trace back to one sample, sequenced in a study of spatial heterogeneity in lung cancer. Described time point: blood at routine non-recurrence follow-up after resection. TCRdb reprocessed the 5' RACE reads via MiXCR and lists one record per CDR3 protein. Of 9,500 to 13,000 distinct CDR3 sequences listed, about 21% were seen once; the top ten hold 44%. The sequenced sample was PBMCs, obtained at follow-up. The receptors were gathered from a male donor with early-stage non-small cell lung cancer.

The V gene is TRBV27, the J gene TRBJ1-2; D gene unclear. The V end was cut by 3 bases, the J end by 5 bases, with 10 bases between. Germline V gene lookup returns CDR1 MNHEY and CDR2 SMNVEV (reference sequence). CDR3 length: 13 residues. Written as DNA, the CDR3 is TGTGCCAGCAGTTTTCGTGGAGAGTATGGCTACACCTTC. This gives the protein CASSFRGEYGYTF.

This clonotype was seen a handful of times. The chain couples TRBV27 to TRBJ1-6; 7 bases map to TRBD1. J lost 7 bases, V lost 6 bases, and 6 bases had no gene match. The CDR3 consists of 14 residues. Germline CDR1 reads MNHEY; CDR2 reads SMNVEV (reference sequence). CDR3 nucleotide sequence: TGTGCCAGCAGACCGGGACAGAGGAATTCACCCCTCCACTTT. This sequence encodes CASRPGQRNSPLHF.

This clonotype was counted at least ten times. The chain carries TRBV20-1 and TRBJ2-3, with 12 bases fitting TRBD2. The CDR3 runs to 15 residues. Germline V gene data show CDR1 as DFQATT and CDR2 as SNEGSKA (reference sequence). With 5 bases clipped from V and 2 bases from J, the junction kept 5 bases outside the gene matches. The CDR3 nucleotides are TGCAGTGCTCCCCGACTAGCGGGGGCCACAGATACGCAGTATTTT. Its protein product is CSAPRLAGATDTQYF.

This sequence joins TRBV4-2 and TRBJ2-1, with 12 bases matching TRBD2. Trimming removed 6 bases from V and 7 bases from J; junction bases left unmatched: 4. Germline lookup yields CDR1 LGHNA and CDR2 YNFKEQ. The CDR3 loop spans 14 amino acids. The CDR3 region is CASSLLAGGNEQFF. The CDR3 coding sequence is TGTGCCAGCAGTCTCCTAGCGGGGGGGAATGAGCAGTTCTTC.

The table lists this clonotype with a few counts. The chain has TRBV15 and TRBJ2-3, with 8 bases fitting TRBD2. This CDR3 comprises 18 residues. J lost 4 bases, V lost 0 bases, and 12 bases had no gene match. Germline CDR1 is LNHNV and CDR2 is YYDKDF (reference sequence). DNA for the CDR3: TGTGCCACCAGCAGAGACCGGGCCGGGGGGGCAGTAGCAGATACGCAGTATTTT. Translating gives CATSRDRAGGAVADTQYF.

This clonotype was seen a few times. This rearrangement joins TRBV6-1 to TRBJ2-3, with a possible D match to TRBD2 (6 bases). In germline, CDR1 is MNHNS, CDR2 SASEGT. Trimming cost V 0 bases and J 1 base, with 14 bases left between them. This CDR3 has 17 residues. This CDR3 is CASSEAGGGSGTDTQYF. In DNA form, the CDR3 reads TGTGCCAGCAGTGAAGCGGGAGGTGGGAGCGGCACAGATACGCAGTATTTT.

A few counts support this clonotype. The chain recombines TRBV7-9 with TRBJ1-2; 10 positions match TRBD1. Trimming removed 6 bases from V and 4 bases from J; junction bases left unmatched: 8. The CDR3 loop spans 15 amino acids. Germline loops: CDR1 SEHNR, CDR2 FQNEAQ (reference sequence). This CDR3 reads CASRGGTGDLYGYTF. The CDR3 nucleotides are TGTGCCAGCAGAGGCGGGACAGGGGATCTCTATGGCTACACCTTC.

Worth noting for this clonotype: Since a much larger clone is just one base distant, this may be a read error. The chain carries TRBV7-6 and TRBJ2-5; D gene uncertain. V was pared by 0 bases and J by 0 bases, with 5 bases between. The length of the CDR3 is 14 residues. The germline gives CDR1 SGHVS, CDR2 FNYEAQ. The CDR3 sequence: CASSLAQNQETQYF. CDR3 DNA sequence: TGTGCCAGCAGCTTAGCCCAGAACCAAGAGACCCAGTACTTC.

As concerns this clonotype: A much larger clone lies one base from this, so it may be a read error. The chain employs TRBV6-6 and TRBJ2-7, with D unclear. V was clipped by 5 bases and J by 5 bases, with 13 bases between them. CDR3 length: 13 amino acids. Germline lookup yields CDR1 MNHNY and CDR2 SVGAGI (reference sequence). The CDR3 loop reads CASSRTGRHEQYF. The CDR3 DNA is TGTGCCAGCAGTCGCACGGGTAGGCACGAGCAGTACTTC.

This clonotype was recorded many times. The rearrangement joins TRBV20-1 to TRBJ2-1; TRBD1 matches at 8 bases. The length of the CDR3 is 13 residues. Germline loops: CDR1 DFQATT, CDR2 SNEGSKA (reference sequence). V lost 6 bases and J lost 8; bases outside the gene matches: 9. The CDR3 coding sequence is TGCAGTGCCACCAGGGGGCGCTTAGATGAGCAGTTCTTC. Amino acid sequence: CSATRGRLDEQFF.

Relative to its sample, this clonotype is medium-sized (0.01 to 0.1%). V gene TRBV7-3 combines with J gene TRBJ2-2; the D is unclear. The germline V gene has CDR1 SGHTA and CDR2 FQGTGA. This CDR3 region has 13 residues. Between the trimmed V and J ends, which lost 5 bases and 4 bases, there was a span of 8 bases. CDR3 in DNA: TGTGCCAGCAGCCCGCAACCCACCGGGGAGCTGTTTTTT. Protein product: CASSPQPTGELFF.

This clonotype has at least ten counts. The CDR3 spells CSVVAGLAPYEQYF. The CDR3 nucleotides read TGCAGCGTTGTGGCGGGACTAGCACCCTACGAGCAGTACTTC. This rearrangement joins TRBV29-1 to TRBJ2-7; 9 nucleotides line up with TRBD2. J was trimmed by 2 bases and V by 4 bases; bases with no gene match: 6. There are 14 residues in the CDR3. Germline loops: CDR1 SQVTM, CDR2 ANQGSEA.

Ten or more counts support this clonotype. This chain joins TRBV9 and TRBJ2-1, with D perhaps TRBD2 (5 bases). The CDR3 runs to 16 residues. Trimming removed 0 bases from V and 9 bases from J, with 19 bases in between. CDR1 SGDLS and CDR2 YYNGEE come from the germline V gene. CDR3 nucleotides: TGTGCCAGCAGCGTAGAACCCCGGGTTTTACGGGGTGAGCAGTTCTTC. Its protein product is CASSVEPRVLRGEQFF.

The V call is TRBV20-1, the J call TRBJ1-2; D ambiguous. V lost 0 bases and J lost 0, with 14 bases in between. The CDR3 length is 16 residues. Germline CDR1 is DFQATT and CDR2 is SNEGSKA (reference sequence). Here the CDR3 DNA reads TGCAGTGCTAGAGATCAAGGAGGTCTTGCTAACTATGGCTACACCTTC. This codes for CSARDQGGLANYGYTF.

This clonotype rates as medium-sized (0.01 to 0.1%). The genes are TRBV7-2 and TRBJ2-1, with TRBD2 identical over 7 bases. Germline V gene sequence: CDR1 SGHTA, CDR2 FQGNSA. The CDR3 runs to 16 residues. V was pared by 5 bases and J by 5 bases, with 12 bases of the junction left unmatched. In DNA form, the CDR3 reads TGTGCCAGCAGCCTCCTCACTAGCGCATATAACAATGAGCAGTTCTTC. This sequence encodes CASSLLTSAYNNEQFF. The full variable domain, rest sourced from reference TRBV7-2 and TRBJ2-1, is GAGVSQSPSNKVTEKGKDVELRCDPISGHTALYWYRQSLGQGLEFLIYFQGNSAPDKSGLPSDRFSAERTGGSVSTLTIQRTQQEDSAVYLCASSLLTSAYNNEQFFGPGTRLTVL.

This clonotype was counted at least ten times. The rearrangement joins TRBV20-1 to TRBJ2-3, with TRBD1 matching 10 bases. This CDR3 is built from 15 residues. Germline V lookup: CDR1 DFQATT, CDR2 SNEGSKA (reference sequence). J lost 1 base, V lost 6 bases, and 7 bases had no gene match. The CDR3 reads CSAAPDRGGTDTQYF. Here the CDR3 DNA reads TGCAGTGCAGCTCCGGACAGGGGGGGCACAGATACGCAGTATTTT.

This clonotype came up a few times. The genes are TRBV9 and TRBJ1-6; TRBD1 might be the D (6 bases). The CDR3 loop spans 17 amino acids. Deletions cut 0 bases from V and 8 bases from J, with 18 bases between. Germline V CDR1 and CDR2: SGDLS, YYNGEE. The CDR3 here is CASSVGEVGTLYSPLHF. The CDR3 coding sequence is TGTGCCAGCAGCGTAGGAGAGGTGGGGACATTGTATTCACCCCTCCACTTT.

This clonotype has a count of ten or more. The V gene is TRBV9, the J gene TRBJ2-1, with 12 bases identical to TRBD2. The ends lost 4 bases at V and 9 bases at J; junction bases unmatched: 8. CDR3 length equals 15 residues. Germline CDR1 and CDR2: SGDLS and YYNGEE. In DNA form, the CDR3 reads TGTGCCAGCAGCCAGACTAGCGGGAGAGGTGGTGAGCAGTTCTTC. This translates into CASSQTSGRGGEQFF.

In this sample, this clonotype turned up many times. This chain joins TRBV5-1 and TRBJ1-4; a weak D match, TRBD1 (5 bases). Germline V lookup: CDR1 SGHRS, CDR2 YFSETQ. V was cut by 3 bases and J by 2 bases, with 17 bases left in between. This CDR3 is 17 amino acids long. This CDR3 reads CASSSQGLASTNEKLFF. For the CDR3, the DNA is TGCGCCAGCAGCTCTCAGGGTCTAGCCTCGACTAATGAAAAACTGTTTTTT.

The chain carries TRBV11-3 and TRBJ2-3; D may be TRBD2 (5 bases). Per the germline V gene, CDR1 is SGHNT and CDR2 is YENEEA. The CDR3 has 14 residues. Trimming shortened V by 3 bases and J by 1 base, and 8 bases separated the two germline ends. CDR3 protein: CASSFSRGTDTQYF. As DNA, the CDR3 is TGTGCCAGCAGCTTTTCGCGGGGCACAGATACGCAGTATTTT.

This clonotype was counted a single time. J is TRBJ2-7 and V is TRBV19; 10 bases align to TRBD1. The CDR3 spans 15 residues. Losses at the gene ends were 5 bases for V and 2 bases for J; bases not matched to a gene: 6. Looked up from germline, CDR1 is LNHDA and CDR2 is SQIVND (reference sequence). The CDR3 DNA sequence: TGTGCCAGTAGTGACAGGGGGCGAGGGACCTACGAGCAGTACTTC. Encoded protein: CASSDRGRGTYEQYF.

This clonotype was seen many times. The V call is TRBV29-1, the J call TRBJ1-2; TRBD1 might be the D (5 bases). Trimming removed 7 bases at V and 4 bases at J, with 13 bases between. CDR1 is SQVTM, CDR2 ANQGSEA, per germline. The CDR3 extends over 12 amino acids. CDR3 coding DNA: TGCAGCGCTGCGACAGATTTCTATGGCTACACCTTC. Translated: CSAATDFYGYTF.

This clonotype showed up many times. V usage is TRBV7-8 and J usage is TRBJ1-2; D is undetermined. The CDR3 is 13 amino acids. CDR1 is SGHVS and CDR2 is FQNEAQ in the germline V gene. V gave up 0 bases and J gave up 6 bases, with 8 bases separating them. In nucleotides, the CDR3 is TGTGCCAGCAGCTTAGCAGGTCTAGATGGCTACACCTTC. It specifies CASSLAGLDGYTF.

This clonotype was seen at least ten times. The chain employs TRBV11-2 and TRBJ2-3; D is undetermined. V gave up 4 bases and J gave up 14 bases, with 19 bases separating them. CDR3 size: 13 residues. From germline, CDR1 is SGHAT and CDR2 FQNNGV. CDR3 nucleotide sequence: TGTGCCAGCAGCTGGACCGATGAAGGCAAAGGGTATTTT. Its translation is CASSWTDEGKGYF. Full variable domain (remainder filled in from reference TRBV11-2 and TRBJ2-3): EAGVAQSPRYKIIEKRQSVAFWCNPISGHATLYWYQQILGQGPKLLIQFQNNGVVDDSQLPKDRFSAERLKGVDSTLKIQPAKLEDSAVYLCASSWTDEGKGYFGPGTRLTVL.

The chain recombines TRBV12-3 or TRBV12-4 with TRBJ2-7, with TRBD2 as a possible D gene (5 bases). Trimming cost V 3 bases and J 0 bases, with 15 bases left between them. This CDR3 is 16 amino acids long. The CDR3 region is CASSFGPGGRSYEQYF. The DNA of the CDR3 is TGTGCCAGCAGTTTTGGGCCAGGCGGGCGCTCCTACGAGCAGTACTTC.

Only a few counts were recorded for this clonotype. The V gene is TRBV29-1, the J gene TRBJ1-1; D is perhaps TRBD1 (6 bases). With 5 bases removed from V and 0 bases from J, the gap between germline ends came to 16 bases. The CDR3 is 15 amino acids. Germline CDR1 reads SQVTM; CDR2 reads ANQGSEA. The CDR3 nucleotides read TGCAGCGTTTATTCGAGGGGACACATGAACACTGAAGCTTTCTTT. Protein: CSVYSRGHMNTEAFF.